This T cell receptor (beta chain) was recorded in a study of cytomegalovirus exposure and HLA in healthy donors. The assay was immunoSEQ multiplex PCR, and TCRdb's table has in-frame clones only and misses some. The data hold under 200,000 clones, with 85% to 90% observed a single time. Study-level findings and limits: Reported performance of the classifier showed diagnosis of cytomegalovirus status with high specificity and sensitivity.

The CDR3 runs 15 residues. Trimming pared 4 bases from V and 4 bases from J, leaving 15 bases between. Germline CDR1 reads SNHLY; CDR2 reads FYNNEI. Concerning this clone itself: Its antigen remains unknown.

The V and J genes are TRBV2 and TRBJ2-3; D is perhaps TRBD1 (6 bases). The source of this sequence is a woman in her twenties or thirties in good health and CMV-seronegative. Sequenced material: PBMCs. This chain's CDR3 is CASSVDRSGADTQYF. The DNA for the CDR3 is TGTGCCAGCAGTGTAGACAGGAGTGGGGCAGATACGCAGTATTTT.